A single sample is the source of the 27 T cell receptor beta chains below, sequenced in a study of Ad26.COV2.S vaccination and SARS-CoV-2 variants. Assay used: immunoSEQ multiplex PCR; TCRdb lists only in-frame clones, some missing. The sample shows hundreds of thousands of clones, about 89% of them seen only once. The sample's treatment: roughly 18 received Ad26.COV2.S at low or high dose, single or two shots; 5 received placebo; per-sample allocation not given. After the first vaccine or placebo injection, samples were drawn on day 63. Sequencing was performed on peripheral blood, taken in a trial of Ad26.COV2.S vaccine versus placebo. The receptor source for this set is a person between 18 and 60 years old who received the Ad26.COV2.S COVID-19 vaccine or a placebo.

Turning to this clone: The sample holds other DNA sequences that translate to the same CDR3. The V and J genes are TRBV14 and TRBJ1-2; no definite D call. V gave up 3 bases and J gave up 2 bases, with 7 bases separating them. Germline V gene data show CDR1 as SGHDN and CDR2 as FVKESK. CDR3 length equals 13 residues. For the CDR3, the DNA is TGTGCCAGCAGCCATCGAGGGAACTATGGCTACACCTTC. It translates to CASSHRGNYGYTF.

The chain has TRBV18 and TRBJ2-7; possible D gene TRBD1, 6 bases. Trimming removed 4 bases from V and 5 bases from J, with 15 bases in between. CDR3 length: 14 amino acids. Germline CDR1 and CDR2: KGHSH and LQKENI. The CDR3 is CASSRSGDQNEQYF. The CDR3 nucleotides are TGTGCCAGCTCACGTTCAGGGGACCAGAACGAGCAGTACTTC.

This rearrangement joins TRBV27 to TRBJ1-6; D is perhaps TRBD1 (6 bases). V gave up 6 bases and J gave up 10 bases, with 10 bases separating them. The CDR3 is 12 amino acids. Germline CDR1 and CDR2: MNHEY and SMNVEV (reference sequence). The CDR3 sequence is CASRTGFSPLHF. In DNA, the CDR3 is TGTGCCAGCAGAACAGGGTTCTCACCCCTCCACTTT.

V is TRBV2 and J is TRBJ2-7; 9 positions match TRBD1. This CDR3 has 16 residues. The J segment lost 4 bases and the V segment lost 7 bases, leaving 14 bases of the junction unmatched. From germline, CDR1 is SNHLY and CDR2 FYNNEI. The CDR3 sequence is CASTQRGGTGRYEQYF. CDR3 sequence (DNA): TGTGCCAGCACCCAAAGGGGGGGGACAGGGAGGTACGAGCAGTACTTC.

The chain employs TRBV5-4 and TRBJ2-6, with 7 bases identical to TRBD2. Germline values: CDR1 SGHNT, CDR2 YYREEE (reference sequence). This CDR3 contains 14 residues. V gave up 2 bases and J gave up 13 bases; unmatched junction bases: 9. CDR3 DNA: TGTGCCAGCAGCTTCGGGGGGTCTGTTAATGTCCTGACTTTC. Its translation: CASSFGGSVNVLTF. Drawing the rest from reference TRBV5-4 and TRBJ2-6, the complete variable domain is ETGVTQSPTHLIKTRGQQVTLRCSSQSGHNTVSWYQQALGQGPQFIFQYYREEENGRGNFPPRFSGLQFPNYSSELNVNALELDDSALYLCASSFGGSVNVLTFGAGSRLTVL.

The V and J genes are TRBV7-8 and TRBJ1-2; D gene uncertain. Germline V gene data show CDR1 as SGHVS and CDR2 as FQNEAQ. With 1 base removed from V and 1 base from J, the gap between germline ends came to 19 bases. The CDR3 has 18 residues. CDR3 in amino acids: CASSLDGFSLGNNYGYTF. In DNA, the CDR3 is TGTGCCAGCAGCTTAGACGGGTTTAGTTTGGGGAATAACTATGGCTACACCTTC. Filled out from reference TRBV7-8 and TRBJ1-2, the complete variable domain reads GAGVSQSPRYKVAKRGQDVALRCDPISGHVSLFWYQQALGQGPEFLTYFQNEAQLDKSGLPSDRFFAERPEGSVSTLKIQRTQQEDSAVYLCASSLDGFSLGNNYGYTFGSGTRLTVV.

The genes are TRBV2 and TRBJ1-2, with a weak D call TRBD1 (5 bases). V shed 3 bases and J shed 5 bases, with 13 bases lying between them. The V gene's germline CDR1 is SNHLY and CDR2 FYNNEI. CDR3 size: 14 residues. CDR3: CASSDPGGGYGYTF. CDR3 nucleotides: TGTGCCAGCAGTGATCCAGGCGGGGGGTATGGCTACACCTTC.

This chain connects TRBV11-2 to TRBJ2-7; 7 positions match TRBD1. The CDR3 spans 12 residues. Trimming at V came to 7 bases and at J to 6 bases, leaving 6 bases not matched to a gene. Looked up from germline, CDR1 is SGHAT and CDR2 is FQNNGV. CDR3 residues: CASTIQGSEQYF. DNA of the CDR3: TGTGCCAGCACAATACAGGGGAGCGAGCAGTACTTC. Variable domain in full (rest from reference TRBV11-2 and TRBJ2-7): EAGVAQSPRYKIIEKRQSVAFWCNPISGHATLYWYQQILGQGPKLLIQFQNNGVVDDSQLPKDRFSAERLKGVDSTLKIQPAKLEDSAVYLCASTIQGSEQYFGPGTRLTVT.

This chain connects TRBV5-4 to TRBJ1-1; D gene uncertain. With 0 bases removed from V and 6 bases from J, the gap between germline ends came to 9 bases. The CDR3 consists of 13 residues. Germline V gene data show CDR1 as SGHNT and CDR2 as YYREEE (reference sequence). CDR3 in DNA: TGTGCCAGCAGCTTGGACAGTTTTTCTGAAGCTTTCTTT. Amino acid sequence: CASSLDSFSEAFF.

The V gene is TRBV4-3, the J gene TRBJ1-5; D is unresolved. The germline gives CDR1 LGHNA, CDR2 YSLEER. V was pared by 0 bases and J by 4 bases, with 10 bases between. CDR3 length equals 15 residues. CDR3 loop: CASSQDPHPNQPQHF. The DNA for the CDR3 is TGCGCCAGCAGCCAAGATCCCCACCCGAATCAGCCCCAGCATTTT.

The chain uses TRBV5-6 and TRBJ2-3, with 11 bases identical to TRBD2. The trim removed 4 bases at V and 4 bases at J, leaving 2 bases unmatched. Germline loops: CDR1 SGHDT, CDR2 YYEEEE. The CDR3 covers 14 residues. CDR3 nucleotides: TGTGCCAGCAGCGTTAGCGGGAGGGCAGATACGCAGTATTTT. Protein sequence: CASSVSGRADTQYF.

This sequence joins TRBV3-1 (or the pseudogene TRBV3-2) and TRBJ2-2; a possible D gene is TRBD2 (5 bases). The CDR3 contains 15 residues. CDR1 is LGHDT and CDR2 is YNNKEL in the germline V gene (reference sequence). The germline V and J ends were trimmed by 1 base and 5 bases, with 11 bases remaining between them. The CDR3 sequence is CASSQGSWRTGELFF. DNA for the CDR3: TGTGCCAGCAGCCAAGGGTCGTGGAGGACCGGGGAGCTGTTTTTT.

V is TRBV7-2 and J is TRBJ2-3; TRBD2 agrees at 7 bases. Looked up from germline, CDR1 is SGHTA and CDR2 is FQGNSA. Trimming cost V 4 bases and J 3 bases; bases outside gene matches: 10. The length of the CDR3 is 16 residues. CDR3 in amino acids: CASSWGTGGGTDTQYF. The CDR3 DNA reads TGTGCCAGCAGCTGGGGAACGGGGGGAGGTACAGATACGCAGTATTTT.

This chain joins TRBV19 and TRBJ2-1, with D unclear. The germline gives CDR1 LNHDA, CDR2 SQIVND (reference sequence). This CDR3 spans 14 amino acids. Trimming took off 0 bases at V and 9 bases at J, with 12 bases between the two ends. This chain's CDR3 is CASSIDPRKGEQFF. The DNA for the CDR3 is TGTGCCAGTAGTATAGATCCCAGGAAAGGTGAGCAGTTCTTC.

The chain joins TRBV2 to TRBJ2-5; 10 positions match TRBD2. Germline V gene sequence: CDR1 SNHLY, CDR2 FYNNEI. This CDR3 contains 15 residues. V lost 7 bases and J lost 5; bases outside the gene matches: 10. For the CDR3, the DNA is TGTGCCAGCAAGGGGGTAGCGGGGGGCGGTGAGACCCAGTACTTC. It specifies CASKGVAGGGETQYF. Looking up the rest from reference TRBV2 and TRBJ2-5 gives the full variable domain: EPEVTQTPSHQVTQMGQEVILRCVPISNHLYFYWYRQILGQKVEFLVSFYNNEISEKSEIFDDQFSVERPDGSNFTLKIRSTKLEDSAMYFCASKGVAGGGETQYFGPGTRLLVL.

V and J are TRBV10-3 and TRBJ2-5; D possibly corresponds to TRBD1 (5 bases). The CDR3 loop spans 13 amino acids. Germline V gives CDR1 ENHRY, CDR2 SYGVKD. The CDR3: CATAQGRAETQYF. CDR3 DNA: TGTGCGACCGCCCAGGGCAGGGCAGAGACCCAGTACTTC.

J is TRBJ2-2 and V is TRBV24-1; D may be TRBD2 (5 bases). Germline CDR1 is KGHDR and CDR2 is SFDVKD. V was clipped by 1 base and J by 4 bases, with 12 bases between them. The length of the CDR3 is 16 residues. CDR3 protein: CATSDFGGASTGELFF. CDR3 nucleotides: TGTGCCACCAGTGATTTCGGAGGCGCGAGCACCGGGGAGCTGTTTTTT.

The chain uses TRBV6-5 and TRBJ1-2, with unresolved D. CDR1 and CDR2 from the germline V gene are MNHEY and SVGAGI. This CDR3 is built from 13 residues. V lost 7 bases, J lost 3 bases, and 12 bases lay in between. The CDR3 DNA reads TGTGCCAGCAAATACGGGCCGGACTATGGCTACACCTTC. As protein: CASKYGPDYGYTF.

The chain joins TRBV7-8 to TRBJ2-7; D unresolved. The CDR3 spans 11 residues. Trimming stripped 5 bases from V and 4 bases from J, with 6 bases between. CDR1 is SGHVS and CDR2 is FQNEAQ in the germline V gene. CDR3 protein: CASSPLYEQYF. The CDR3, as DNA: TGTGCCAGCAGCCCTCTATACGAGCAGTACTTC. Complete variable domain (other parts from reference TRBV7-8 and TRBJ2-7): GAGVSQSPRYKVAKRGQDVALRCDPISGHVSLFWYQQALGQGPEFLTYFQNEAQLDKSGLPSDRFFAERPEGSVSTLKIQRTQQEDSAVYLCASSPLYEQYFGPGTRLTVT.

J is TRBJ1-1 and V is TRBV29-1; D is undetermined. This CDR3 has 13 residues. CDR1 and CDR2 (germline): SQVTM, ANQGSEA. V was clipped by 4 bases and J by 7 bases, with 16 bases between them. In DNA, the CDR3 is TGCAGCGTTGGTCCCCAAGAAGGGCTTGAAGCTTTCTTT. Translation gives CSVGPQEGLEAFF.

The rearrangement uses TRBV3-1 (or the pseudogene TRBV3-2) and TRBJ2-5, with 9 bases fitting TRBD2. The V and J ends lost 4 bases and 4 bases, in that order; junction bases with no gene match: 4. CDR1 and CDR2 from the germline V gene are LGHDT and YNNKEL (reference sequence). The CDR3 has 14 residues. The CDR3 loop is CASSLRLAVETQYF. The CDR3 nucleotides read TGTGCCAGCAGCCTCAGACTAGCGGTAGAGACCCAGTACTTC.

The chain has TRBV5-1 and TRBJ2-1, with D perhaps TRBD2 (6 bases). The germline V gene encodes CDR1 SGHRS and CDR2 YFSETQ. This CDR3 has 15 residues. Trimming took 0 bases from V and 2 from J, leaving 9 bases between them. CDR3 DNA sequence: TGCGCCAGCAGCTTGGGGGCGGGAACCTACAATGAGCAGTTCTTC. Encoded protein: CASSLGAGTYNEQFF.

The V and J genes are TRBV27 and TRBJ2-5; D may be TRBD1 (8 bases). Trimming took off 1 base at V and 5 bases at J, with 11 bases between the two ends. This CDR3 contains 14 residues. Germline CDR1 MNHEY, CDR2 SMNVEV (reference sequence). CDR3 DNA: TGTGCCAGCAGTTTATACAGGGGGGGGGAGACCCAGTACTTC. This sequence encodes CASSLYRGGETQYF.

V gene TRBV5-4 combines with J gene TRBJ2-7; 12 bases fit TRBD2. CDR3 size: 15 residues. The V segment lost 4 bases and the J segment 2 bases; nucleotides outside the gene matches: 4. Germline CDR1 SGHNT, CDR2 YYREEE (reference sequence). The DNA for the CDR3 is TGTGCCAGCAGCGTTCCTAGCGGGGGGGCCTACGAGCAGTACTTC. Translating gives CASSVPSGGAYEQYF. Filled out from reference TRBV5-4 and TRBJ2-7, the complete variable domain reads ETGVTQSPTHLIKTRGQQVTLRCSSQSGHNTVSWYQQALGQGPQFIFQYYREEENGRGNFPPRFSGLQFPNYSSELNVNALELDDSALYLCASSVPSGGAYEQYFGPGTRLTVT.

The chain employs TRBV6-5 and TRBJ2-7; D is undetermined. CDR1 is MNHEY, CDR2 SVGAGI, per germline. This CDR3 comprises 15 residues. V was shortened by 4 bases and J by 2 bases, with 15 bases between the two germline ends. The CDR3 spells CASSSPPGGTYEQYF. In nucleotides, the CDR3 is TGTGCCAGCAGTTCCCCACCCGGCGGAACCTACGAGCAGTACTTC.

The V gene is TRBV7-2, the J gene TRBJ1-2; D gene uncertain. Trimming left V 4 bases short and J 4 bases short, with 13 bases between. Germline V gene sequence: CDR1 SGHTA, CDR2 FQGNSA. The CDR3 consists of 14 residues. The CDR3 here is CASSSRRTVYGYTF. The DNA for the CDR3 is TGTGCCAGCAGCTCCCGGCGGACCGTCTATGGCTACACCTTC.

The rearrangement joins TRBV10-2 to TRBJ2-5; TRBD2 aligns across 10 bases. Trimming removed 6 bases from V and 0 bases from J; junction bases left unmatched: 4. Germline values: CDR1 WSHSY, CDR2 SAAADI. The CDR3 runs to 15 residues. CDR3 amino acids: CASRLAGGYQETQYF. In DNA form, the CDR3 reads TGCGCCAGCAGGTTAGCGGGAGGTTACCAAGAGACCCAGTACTTC.